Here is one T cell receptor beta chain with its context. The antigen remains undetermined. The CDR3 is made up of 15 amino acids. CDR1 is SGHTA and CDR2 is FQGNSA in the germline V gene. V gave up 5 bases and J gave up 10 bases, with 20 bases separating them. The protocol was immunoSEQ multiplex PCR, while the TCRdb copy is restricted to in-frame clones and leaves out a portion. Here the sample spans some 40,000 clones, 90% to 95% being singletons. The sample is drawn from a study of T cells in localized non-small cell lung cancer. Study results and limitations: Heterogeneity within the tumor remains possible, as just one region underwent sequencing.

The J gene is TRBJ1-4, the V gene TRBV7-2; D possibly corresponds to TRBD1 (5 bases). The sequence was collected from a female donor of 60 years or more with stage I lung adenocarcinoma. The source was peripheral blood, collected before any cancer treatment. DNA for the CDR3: TGTGCCAGCAGCCTGCTACCGGGACCGGCGGGAAAACTGTTTTTT. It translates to CASSLLPGPAGKLFF.